These T cell receptor beta chains were read from a single sample in a study of blood T cells in healthy people across ages. TCRdb reanalysed the 5' RACE reads using MiXCR and keeps one entry per CDR3 protein. The data contain hundreds of thousands of distinct CDR3 sequences, around 43% of them singletons. Sequenced: blood. The origin of the receptors is a man aged 80 or over in good health. The CDR3 runs from the conserved cysteine through the conserved F or W. D genes are given only for firm matches. Clone size is shown for a subset of rows, as once, few, many or a class of expanded clone.

d_gene	v_gene	abundance	j_gene	CDR3nt	CDR3aa
.	TRBV5-1	.	TRBJ2-5	TGCGCCAGCAGCATACCCGGGCAAGAGACCCAGTACTTC	CASSIPGQETQYF
.	TRBV4-3	.	TRBJ1-2	TGCGCCAGCAGCCAAGACCGGGTATCCTATGGCTACACCTTC	CASSQDRVSYGYTF
.	TRBV29-1	.	TRBJ2-1	TGCAGCGCCTACGGTCGGGGACGTGAGACCCAGTTCTTC	CSAYGRGRETQFF
.	TRBV12-3/TRBV12-4	.	TRBJ2-1	TGTGCCAGCAGTTTTTTTCGCGGGGGCCTCGTGGGTTTCGAGCAGTTCTTC	CASSFFRGGLVGFEQFF
TRBD1	TRBV28	.	TRBJ2-1	TGTGCCAGCAGTCCGGGACAGGGTTACGATGAGCAGTTCTTC	CASSPGQGYDEQFF
TRBD2	TRBV7-2	.	TRBJ2-3	TGTGCCAGCAGCTTGGCTCGGACTAGCGGGACTGGCACAGATACGCAGTATTTT	CASSLARTSGTGTDTQYF
.	TRBV7-3	few	TRBJ2-2	TGTGCCAGCAGCTTAGGCGTGCACACCGGGGAGCTGTTTTTT	CASSLGVHTGELFF
TRBD1	TRBV28	.	TRBJ2-4	TGTGCCAGCAGACCCCCGTCCGGGACAGGGGTGCAGTACTTC	CASRPPSGTGVQYF
.	TRBV25-1	few	TRBJ2-5	TGTGCCAGCAGTGAAGCTGCTGGTGAGCAGTACTTC	CASSEAAGEQYF
.	TRBV20-1	.	TRBJ2-3	TGCAGTGCTAGAGTTGGTGCAGATACGCAGTATTTT	CSARVGADTQYF
.	TRBV10-1	.	TRBJ2-7	TGCGCCAGCGTTAGTCTGGATGGTCAGTTCTCCTACGAGCAGTACTTC	CASVSLDGQFSYEQYF
.	TRBV20-1	.	TRBJ2-7	TGCAGCCCGCGCGGGAATAACGTGGTGTACGAGCAGTACTTC	CSPRGNNVVYEQYF
TRBD2	TRBV6-1	.	TRBJ2-1	TGTGCCAGCAGTGAAAAAGCGGGGGGGCCAGTTGAGCAGTTCTTC	CASSEKAGGPVEQFF
.	TRBV6-2/TRBV6-3	.	TRBJ1-5	TGTGCCAGCAGTTACCTCGGATTTGAACAGCCCCAGCATTTT	CASSYLGFEQPQHF
.	TRBV6-5	.	TRBJ2-7	TGTGCCAGCAGAGGCGCGGCAGGGCATCCTGAGTACGAGCAGTACTTC	CASRGAAGHPEYEQYF
TRBD1	TRBV20-1	.	TRBJ1-2	TGCAGCCTGGACAGGATCTATGGCTACACCTTC	CSLDRIYGYTF
.	TRBV5-1	.	TRBJ1-2	TGCACCAGCAGCTTCGAGGGCAGGGGCTACACCTTC	CTSSFEGRGYTF
.	TRBV7-2	.	TRBJ2-3	TGTGCCAGCAGCTTATTGCGGACACTCAGCACAGATATGCAGTATTTT	CASSLLRTLSTDMQYF
TRBD2	TRBV7-2	many	TRBJ2-5	TGTGCCAGCAGCTCCACCCCGGGGGGGCTAGGCGGAGAGACCCAGTACTTC	CASSSTPGGLGGETQYF
.	TRBV3-1	.	TRBJ2-5	TGTGCCAGCAGCCAACTAATCTGCAATGAGCAGTACTTC	CASSQLICNEQYF
.	TRBV5-1	.	TRBJ2-1	TGCGCCAGCAGCTTGGGTTCGGGGCTCTCCTACGAGCAGTTCTTC	CASSLGSGLSYEQFF
.	TRBV29-1	.	TRBJ2-2	TGCAGCGTTGGGGGACCGATGAACACCGGGGAGCTGTTTTTT	CSVGGPMNTGELFF
TRBD1	TRBV20-1	.	TRBJ2-5	TGCAGTGCTAGGGACGGGGGACAGGGTTTACGGACCCAGTACTTC	CSARDGGQGLRTQYF
.	TRBV11-3	.	TRBJ2-5	TGTGCCAGCAGCTCGGGGGCAGGGCCTCAAGAGACCCAGTACTTC	CASSSGAGPQETQYF
TRBD1	TRBV7-8	few	TRBJ2-1	TGTGCCAGCAGCTTAGCAGGGGGCCAGGGTGAGCAGTTCTTC	CASSLAGGQGEQFF
.	TRBV18	.	TRBJ2-7	TGTGCCAGCTCACCGCGAACCGGGACGACCGGCGAGCAGTACTTC	CASSPRTGTTGEQYF
TRBD1	TRBV25-1	many	TRBJ1-1	TGTGCCAGCAGTGAACTCGGACAGGGCCACACTGAAGCTTTCTTT	CASSELGQGHTEAFF
.	TRBV6-2/TRBV6-3	.	TRBJ1-1	TGTGCCAGCAACAGACGGGGGAGCACTGAAGCTTTCTTT	CASNRRGSTEAFF
TRBD1	TRBV27	.	TRBJ2-1	TGTGCCAGCAGCCTTATGGGGACAGGGCGTTACAATGAGCAGTTCTTC	CASSLMGTGRYNEQFF
.	TRBV20-1	.	TRBJ1-5	TGCAGTGCTAGAGAAACAGGGTACAATCAGCCCCAGCATTTT	CSARETGYNQPQHF
TRBD1	TRBV7-8	many	TRBJ2-4	TGTGCCAGCAGCTTCGACAGGGTCTACAAAAACATTCAGTACTTC	CASSFDRVYKNIQYF
.	TRBV3-1	.	TRBJ2-1	TGTGCCAGCAGGCTAGGGACCTACAATGAGCAGTTCTTC	CASRLGTYNEQFF
TRBD1	TRBV5-1	.	TRBJ1-6	TGCGCCAGCAGCTTTGAGGGACAGAATAATTCACCCCTCCACTTT	CASSFEGQNNSPLHF
TRBD2	TRBV7-2	.	TRBJ2-1	TGTGCCAGCAGCTTCCTAGCGGGGGGGGGCTACAATGAGCAGTTCTTC	CASSFLAGGGYNEQFF
.	TRBV6-1	once	TRBJ2-7	TGTGCCAGCATGCCGTACGGTGGCGAGCAGTACTTC	CASMPYGGEQYF
.	TRBV4-2	.	TRBJ1-4	TGTGCCACCTCAGCGAGACATGAAAAACTGTTTTTT	CATSARHEKLFF
.	TRBV7-2	.	TRBJ2-1	TGTGCCAGCAGCTTACGGGGTAGCACCTACAATGAGCAGTTCTTC	CASSLRGSTYNEQFF
TRBD1	TRBV6-5	many	TRBJ1-2	TGTGCCAGCAAACAGGGGGAGTATGGCTACACCTTC	CASKQGEYGYTF
TRBD1	TRBV3-1	.	TRBJ2-2	TGTGCCAGCAGCCAAGGTATCGACAGGGCGAACACCGGGGAGCTGTTTTTT	CASSQGIDRANTGELFF
.	TRBV12-3/TRBV12-4	.	TRBJ2-3	TGTGCCAGCAGTTTAATCGCAGTCACAGATACGCAGTATTTT	CASSLIAVTDTQYF
.	TRBV28	few	TRBJ2-2	TGTGCCAGCACGGGAGTCGGGGAGCTGTTTTTT	CASTGVGELFF
TRBD1	TRBV14	.	TRBJ1-4	TGTGCCAGCAGCCAAACGCACAGGGGGCGTGATGAAAAACTGTTTTTT	CASSQTHRGRDEKLFF
TRBD2	TRBV20-1	many	TRBJ2-5	TGCAGTGCTGGCAAGGGATTACTAGCGGGAGGGTTCCAAGAGACCCAGTACTTC	CSAGKGLLAGGFQETQYF
TRBD1	TRBV12-3/TRBV12-4	.	TRBJ1-1	TGTGCCAGCAGTTTCCAACAGGGGGTAGGCACTGAAGCTTTCTTT	CASSFQQGVGTEAFF
.	TRBV20-1	.	TRBJ2-5	TGCAGTGCTAGAGATGCCCGGTCCAGGGAGACCCAGTACTTC	CSARDARSRETQYF
.	TRBV5-4	.	TRBJ2-2	TGTGCCAGCAGAGGTGTGGGGACTGACACCGGGGAGCTGTTTTTT	CASRGVGTDTGELFF
.	TRBV5-1	.	TRBJ2-3	TGCGCCAGCAGCTTGGGACACCTAACCGACGTCCCAGATACGCAGTATTTT	CASSLGHLTDVPDTQYF
TRBD1	TRBV3-1	.	TRBJ1-1	TGTGCCAGCAGCCACCGGACAGGGGGAACTGAAGCTTTCTTT	CASSHRTGGTEAFF
TRBD2	TRBV9	.	TRBJ2-5	TGTGCCAGCAGCGTAGTTAGCGGGGGAGGTGAGACCCAGTACTTC	CASSVVSGGGETQYF
.	TRBV12-3/TRBV12-4	.	TRBJ1-6	TGTGCCAGCAGTTTGACTGGCCATAATTCACCCCTCCACTTT	CASSLTGHNSPLHF
.	TRBV24-1	few	TRBJ2-5	TGTGCCACCAGTGATGGGAAAGCGGGCCCAGAGACCCAGTACTTC	CATSDGKAGPETQYF
.	TRBV7-2	few	TRBJ1-4	TGTGCCAGCAGCAAAGGGATTAATGAAAAACTGTTTTTT	CASSKGINEKLFF
TRBD1	TRBV4-2	few	TRBJ1-2	TGTGCCAGCAGCCGCGGACCGGGACAGGGCAACTATGGCTACACCTTC	CASSRGPGQGNYGYTF
.	TRBV7-3	.	TRBJ1-2	TGTGCCAGCAGCTTAAGCCCCCTCACCCCTGGCCGCTATGGCTACACCTTC	CASSLSPLTPGRYGYTF
.	TRBV4-3	few	TRBJ1-2	TGCGCCAGCAGCCAAGATGGCCCCCCGGGGACTAACTATGGCTACACCTTC	CASSQDGPPGTNYGYTF
.	TRBV10-2	.	TRBJ2-7	TGCGCCAGTTCAGTGGGGGGTCCCACCTACGAGCAGTACTTC	CASSVGGPTYEQYF
.	TRBV3-1	many	TRBJ2-6	TGTGCCAGCAGCCCCCCCACGGCCAACGTCCTGACTTTC	CASSPPTANVLTF
.	TRBV7-2	.	TRBJ1-1	TGTGCCAGCAGCACCCTCTGGGACACTGAAGCTTTCTTT	CASSTLWDTEAFF
.	TRBV30	.	TRBJ1-2	TGTGCCTGGAGTCTCGGAGGCTATGGCTACACCTTC	CAWSLGGYGYTF
TRBD2	TRBV7-9	many	TRBJ2-5	TGTGCCAGCAGCCCGGGACTAGCGGGTCAAGAGACCCAGTACTTC	CASSPGLAGQETQYF